One sample yielded the 20 T cell receptor beta chains listed below, sequenced in a study of blood T cell repertoires in COVID-19. Assay: immunoSEQ multiplex PCR; the TCRdb copy retains only in-frame clones and omits some. The repertoire holds fewer than 300,000 clones, 65% to 90% seen once, with 13% in the top ten. Sequencing was performed on peripheral blood. These receptors all come from a human donor in a cohort sampled during active COVID-19.

J is TRBJ1-4 and V is TRBV6-2 or TRBV6-3; tentative D call: TRBD1 (5 bases). Germline CDR1 MNHEY, CDR2 SVGEGT. Deletions cut 5 bases from V and 3 bases from J, with 13 bases between. There are 15 residues in the CDR3. CDR3 in DNA: TGTGCCAGCAGTCCACCAGCGACAGCTAATGAAAAACTGTTTTTT. Translation: CASSPPATANEKLFF.

The chain uses TRBV6-5 and TRBJ2-1, with D unresolved. Germline V gene data show CDR1 as MNHEY and CDR2 as SVGAGI. The CDR3 contains 12 residues. V was shortened by 4 bases and J by 9 bases, with 10 bases between the two germline ends. CDR3 in DNA: TGTGCCAGCAGTTCCAGTTCGGGTGAGCAGTTCTTC. Translating it yields CASSSSSGEQFF.

V usage is TRBV7-6 and J usage is TRBJ2-1, with TRBD2 matching over 8 bases. The germline V gene encodes CDR1 SGHVS and CDR2 FNYEAQ. The CDR3 runs to 15 residues. The V and J ends lost 5 bases and 0 bases, in that order; junction bases with no gene match: 3. The CDR3 reads CASSRSGSSYNEQFF. For the CDR3, the DNA is TGTGCCAGCAGCCGCAGCGGGAGCTCCTACAATGAGCAGTTCTTC.

The J gene is TRBJ2-2, the V gene TRBV3-1 (or the pseudogene TRBV3-2), with 14 positions matching TRBD2. The CDR3 contains 17 residues. V was clipped by 5 bases and J by 6 bases; unmatched bases: 8. Germline values: CDR1 LGHDT, CDR2 YNNKEL (reference sequence). The CDR3 spells CASSSRLAGGPAGELFF. CDR3 sequence (DNA): TGTGCCAGCAGCTCACGACTAGCGGGAGGGCCGGCCGGGGAGCTGTTTTTT.

In DNA form, the CDR3 reads TGTGCCAGCAGCACCGGGATAGGTGGGACCCAGTACTTC. It encodes CASSTGIGGTQYF. V is TRBV3-1 (or the pseudogene TRBV3-2) and J is TRBJ2-5; tentatively, D is TRBD2 (5 bases). CDR1 is LGHDT, CDR2 YNNKEL, per germline (reference sequence). There are 13 residues in the CDR3. Between the trimmed V and J ends, which lost 5 bases and 7 bases, there was a span of 14 bases.

The chain carries TRBV7-8 and TRBJ2-5; 13 bases fit TRBD2. Germline-derived CDR1 and CDR2 are SGHVS and FQNEAQ. V shed 5 bases and J 5 bases; nucleotides not matched to a gene: 14. There are 18 residues in the CDR3. The CDR3 coding sequence is TGTGCCAGCAGCAGAGGACTAGCGGGAGCGGGTAGTACGGAGACCCAGTACTTC. Its translation: CASSRGLAGAGSTETQYF.

The J gene is TRBJ1-5, the V gene TRBV18, with D hard to call. V was clipped by 3 bases and J by 4 bases, with 13 bases between them. Germline CDR1 KGHSH, CDR2 LQKENI. The CDR3 extends over 15 amino acids. CDR3 sequence: CASSPGELRNQPQHF. CDR3 bases: TGTGCCAGCTCACCCGGGGAACTGAGGAATCAGCCCCAGCATTTT.

This clone appeared a single time. The CDR3 region is CASSVGGNTDTQYF. CDR3 DNA: TGTGCCAGCAGCGTAGGAGGGAACACAGATACGCAGTATTTT. This chain joins TRBV9 and TRBJ2-3, with D perhaps matching TRBD2 (5 bases). The CDR3 contains 14 residues. CDR1 and CDR2 (germline): SGDLS, YYNGEE. V was pared by 0 bases and J by 2 bases, with 7 bases between.

The chain combines TRBV12-5 with TRBJ2-5; 8 bases agree with TRBD1. The CDR3 extends over 18 amino acids. Trimming took 3 bases from V and 4 from J; bases not matched to a gene: 16. Germline V lookup: CDR1 LGHNT, CDR2 FRNRAP. Written as DNA, the CDR3 is TGTGCTAGTGGTTTAAAGAGGGGACAGGTTTGTCGAGGAGAGACCCAGTACTTC. Its protein is CASGLKRGQVCRGETQYF.

This clone was observed a few times. The chain combines TRBV30 with TRBJ2-1, with 9 positions matching TRBD2. Germline CDR1 is GTSNPN and CDR2 is SVGIG (reference sequence). V lost 3 bases and J lost 9; bases outside the gene matches: 15. This CDR3 contains 16 residues. The CDR3 loop is CAWSRGLAGGRGEQFF. CDR3 DNA: TGTGCCTGGAGCCGGGGACTTGCGGGAGGGCGTGGTGAGCAGTTCTTC.

The genes are TRBV7-9 and TRBJ2-5, with TRBD2 matching 7 bases. V trimming: 6 bases; J trimming: 7 bases; junction bases outside the gene matches: 8. CDR3 size: 13 residues. The germline V gene has CDR1 SEHNR and CDR2 FQNEAQ (reference sequence). CDR3 loop: CASSFTGEGTQYF. The CDR3 DNA is TGTGCCAGCAGTTTCACTGGGGAGGGGACCCAGTACTTC. The variable domain in full, completed from reference TRBV7-9 and TRBJ2-5, reads DTGVSQNPRHKITKRGQNVTFRCDPISEHNRLYWYRQTLGQGPEFLTYFQNEAQLEKSRLLSDRFSAERPKGSFSTLEIQRTEQGDSAMYLCASSFTGEGTQYFGPGTRLLVL.

The chain combines TRBV3-1 (or the pseudogene TRBV3-2) with TRBJ1-1; no reliable D call. The V gene's germline CDR1 is LGHDT and CDR2 YNNKEL (reference sequence). V was pared by 4 bases and J by 5 bases, with 14 bases between. There are 14 residues in the CDR3. Here the CDR3 DNA reads TGTGCCAGCAGCCGCCTGGAAGCGGGGACTGAAGCTTTCTTT. Protein sequence: CASSRLEAGTEAFF.

This sequence joins TRBV2 and TRBJ2-3; 9 nucleotides agree with TRBD2. Per germline, CDR1 SNHLY and CDR2 FYNNEI. The CDR3 spans 14 residues. With V trimmed by 6 bases and J by 1 base, 2 bases remained unmatched. The chain's CDR3 is CASSRLAGTDTQYF. CDR3 bases: TGTGCCAGCAGCAGACTAGCGGGCACAGATACGCAGTATTTT.

The sample holds a few counts of this clone. CDR3 DNA sequence: TGTGCCAGCAGCCTACTTGAACTTAGCGGAACCGGGGAGCTGTTTTTT. Amino acids: CASSLLELSGTGELFF. The chain uses TRBV3-1 (or the pseudogene TRBV3-2) and TRBJ2-2, with a weak D call TRBD2 (6 bases). The CDR3 runs to 16 residues. Germline lookup yields CDR1 LGHDT and CDR2 YNNKEL (reference sequence). Trimming pared 4 bases from V and 5 bases from J, leaving 17 bases between.

The V and J genes are TRBV9 and TRBJ2-2, with D possibly matching TRBD1 (5 bases). Trimming took 0 bases from V and 1 from J, leaving 10 bases between them. The CDR3 runs 16 residues. Germline V gives CDR1 SGDLS, CDR2 YYNGEE. The CDR3 DNA reads TGTGCCAGCAGCGTAGTTCCACAGGTGAACACCGGGGAGCTGTTTTTT. Translated, it gives CASSVVPQVNTGELFF.

The V call is TRBV7-2, the J call TRBJ2-5, with 8 bases matching TRBD2. The germline V gene encodes CDR1 SGHTA and CDR2 FQGNSA. This CDR3 has 14 amino acids. The ends lost 5 bases at V and 5 bases at J; junction bases unmatched: 7. CDR3 residues: CASSPGGGGETQYF. The DNA of the CDR3 is TGTGCCAGCAGCCCCGGGGGGGGCGGGGAGACCCAGTACTTC.

This chain links TRBV5-4 with TRBJ2-7; D is perhaps TRBD1 (6 bases). There are 15 residues in the CDR3. Trimming removed 4 bases at V and 5 bases at J, with 19 bases between. Per germline, CDR1 SGHNT and CDR2 YYREEE (reference sequence). This CDR3 is CASSPVNRAGDEQYF. DNA of the CDR3: TGTGCCAGCAGCCCGGTTAACAGGGCCGGCGACGAGCAGTACTTC.

This chain links TRBV5-1 with TRBJ2-6, with 11 bases aligning to TRBD2. CDR1 and CDR2 from the germline V gene are SGHRS and YFSETQ. CDR3 length equals 16 residues. V dropped 8 bases and J dropped 0; count of bases not matched to a gene: 4. CDR3 protein: CASRLAGSSGANVLTF. The CDR3 nucleotides are TGCGCCAGTCGACTAGCGGGAAGCTCTGGGGCCAACGTCCTGACTTTC.

The chain couples TRBV29-1 to TRBJ2-1, with D perhaps TRBD2 (5 bases). CDR1 and CDR2 from the germline V gene are SQVTM and ANQGSEA. Trimming left V 4 bases short and J 7 bases short, with 5 bases between. The CDR3 contains 10 residues. CDR3 nucleotides: TGCAGCGTTGCGGGAAATGAGCAGTTCTTC. This translates into CSVAGNEQFF.

The chain recombines TRBV4-1 with TRBJ1-5; D unclear. Germline V gene sequence: CDR1 MGHRA, CDR2 YSYEKL. V lost 1 base and J lost 0, with 7 bases in between. The CDR3 length is 15 residues. CDR3 residues: CASSQGAISNQPQHF. In nucleotides, the CDR3 is TGCGCCAGCAGCCAAGGGGCTATTAGCAATCAGCCCCAGCATTTT.